Each of the 21 T cell receptor beta chains below was sequenced from the same sample in a study of prognosis after radiotherapy for stage I lung cancer. Multiplex PCR in two rounds served to amplify TCR beta CDR3 from genomic DNA. With primers specific to each TRBV and TRBJ gene, the first-round PCR was performed. Using its own MiXCR run on the multiplex PCR reads, TCRdb lists one record per CDR3 protein. This table holds about 22,000 distinct CDR3 sequences, 40% found once. The specimen comprised PBMCs, sampled before or after stereotactic body radiation therapy (not recorded which). These receptors all come from a donor over 45 with non-small cell lung cancer.

This clonotype was counted many times. The V gene is TRBV4-2, the J gene TRBJ2-5; TRBD1 agrees at 10 bases. Per germline, CDR1 LGHNA and CDR2 YNFKEQ. This CDR3 has 15 residues. Trimming took 0 bases from V and 4 from J; bases not matched to a gene: 2. The chain's CDR3 is CASSQEGTGVETQYF. CDR3 bases: TGTGCCAGCAGCCAAGAAGGGACAGGGGTAGAGACCCAGTACTTC.

The V and J genes are TRBV4-3 and TRBJ1-5, with D unresolved. The CDR3 length is 14 residues. CDR1 is LGHNA and CDR2 is YSLEER in the germline V gene. V was shortened by 0 bases and J by 5 bases, with 8 bases between the two germline ends. Here the CDR3 reads CASSQDWADQPQHF. CDR3 nucleotides: TGCGCCAGCAGCCAAGACTGGGCTGATCAGCCCCAGCATTTT.

Only one count was recorded for this clonotype. Here the CDR3 omits its conserved ending phenylalanine or tryptophan, so a read error is the likely source. This chain uses TRBV2 with TRBJ2-1, with 7 positions matching TRBD2. Trimming at V came to 1 base and at J to 10 bases, leaving 4 bases not matched to a gene. The germline V gene has CDR1 SNHLY and CDR2 FYNNEI. This CDR3 is built from 13 residues. The CDR3 DNA reads TGTGCCAGCAGTGAAGTAGATAGCGGGGAGCAGTTCTTA. Protein product: CASSEVDSGEQFL.

The sample holds many counts of this clonotype. V usage is TRBV20-1 and J usage is TRBJ2-7, with 13 nucleotides matching TRBD2. Germline loops: CDR1 DFQATT, CDR2 SNEGSKA (reference sequence). This CDR3 has 14 residues. V shed 1 base, J shed 6 bases, and the junction held 3 bases outside the gene matches. In DNA form, the CDR3 reads TGCAGTGCTAGAGGGACTAGCGGGAGTCCCGAGCAGTACTTC. Translating gives CSARGTSGSPEQYF.

This clonotype has more than one count but fewer than ten. The chain carries TRBV6-5 and TRBJ2-6; no clear D gene. The CDR3 contains 18 residues. Looked up from germline, CDR1 is MNHEY and CDR2 is SVGAGI. Trimming took 0 bases from V and 1 from J, leaving 13 bases between them. The CDR3 spells CASSYSIPNPSGANVLTF. For the CDR3, the DNA is TGTGCCAGCAGTTACTCGATTCCCAATCCATCTGGGGCCAACGTCCTGACTTTC.

This clonotype was seen repeatedly, ten times or more. The chain joins TRBV7-9 to TRBJ2-5; D gene uncertain. The CDR3 is 14 residues long. The germline V and J ends were trimmed by 1 base and 0 bases, with 6 bases remaining between them. Germline loops: CDR1 SEHNR, CDR2 FQNEAQ (reference sequence). This CDR3 is CASSLVGYQETQYF. Here the CDR3 DNA reads TGTGCCAGCAGCTTAGTCGGGTACCAAGAGACCCAGTACTTC.

This clonotype has at least ten counts. The chain links TRBV30 to TRBJ2-5, with D tentatively TRBD1 (6 bases). V lost 3 bases and J lost 5, with 19 bases in between. The CDR3 length is 15 residues. The V gene's germline CDR1 is GTSNPN and CDR2 SVGIG (reference sequence). CDR3 DNA sequence: TGTGCCTGGAGCACCGGGACATTGGGGGTGGAGACCCAGTACTTC. It yields the protein CAWSTGTLGVETQYF.

This clonotype was seen repeatedly, ten times or more. The chain uses TRBV20-1 and TRBJ1-6, with 7 positions matching TRBD1. Germline V gene data show CDR1 as DFQATT and CDR2 as SNEGSKA (reference sequence). Losses at the gene ends were 1 base for V and 7 bases for J; bases not matched to a gene: 7. This CDR3 region has 15 residues. DNA for the CDR3: TGCAGTGCTAGAGCTTCCGGGACAGCAAATTCACCCCTCCACTTT. It encodes CSARASGTANSPLHF.

This clonotype was seen ten or more times. The CDR3 nucleotides read TGTGCCAGCAGCTTAGGGTCTCGAGGGGACATTCAGTACTTC. Translated: CASSLGSRGDIQYF. The chain recombines TRBV7-3 with TRBJ2-4; TRBD1 or TRBD2 may be the D gene (5 bases each). Trimming left V 2 bases short and J 8 bases short, with 13 bases between. The CDR3 covers 14 residues. Germline lookup yields CDR1 SGHTA and CDR2 FQGTGA.

This clonotype was detected ten times or more. In this CDR3 the conserved last residue, phenylalanine or tryptophan, is missing, so a read error is likely. The DNA is left out, because the CDR3 cannot be placed on it with certainty; the CDR3 is given as TCRdb lists it. The chain joins TRBV30 to TRBJ2-4; no check of the table's D call, TRBD1, against the DNA was made. CDR1 and CDR2 from the germline V gene are GTSNPN and SVGIG (reference sequence). The length of the CDR3 is 13 amino acids, counting both ends. This chain's CDR3 is CAWSRPGRGFLVV.

The genes are TRBV20-1 and TRBJ2-7, with D unclear. Trimming removed 7 bases at V and 6 bases at J, with 13 bases between. CDR3 length equals 11 residues. Germline V gene sequence: CDR1 DFQATT, CDR2 SNEGSKA (reference sequence). This CDR3 is CSVGIGPEQYF. DNA for the CDR3: TGCAGTGTGGGTATTGGGCCCGAGCAGTACTTC.

As concerns this clonotype: This likely came from a read error, as a far larger clone is one base away. This chain links TRBV6-5 with TRBJ2-2; D remains unclear. From germline, CDR1 is MNHEY and CDR2 SVGAGI. This CDR3 comprises 11 residues. The CDR3 spells CASIYPGELFF. CDR3 sequence (DNA): TGTGCCAGCATTTACCCCGGGGAGCTGTTTTTT.

This clonotype was seen a handful of times. The gene calls are TRBV7-3 and TRBJ2-5; 8 bases line up with TRBD2. Germline V gene lookup returns CDR1 SGHTA and CDR2 FQGTGA. This CDR3 has 15 residues. Trimming cost V 3 bases and J 5 bases; bases outside gene matches: 8. CDR3 sequence: CASSFGGGGGETQYF. The CDR3 DNA reads as TGTGCCAGCAGCTTCGGGGGGGGGGGGGGTGAGACCCAGTACTTC.

Many counts were recorded for this clonotype. The rearrangement links TRBV5-1 to TRBJ1-6; TRBD1 aligns across 10 bases. The CDR3 extends over 14 amino acids. Germline trimming cut 4 bases from V and 10 bases from J; bases unmatched to any gene: 5. Germline V gives CDR1 SGHRS, CDR2 YFSETQ. CDR3 DNA sequence: TGCGCCAGCAGCCAAGGACAGGGGGGATCACCCCTCCACTTT. This codes for CASSQGQGGSPLHF.

This chain connects TRBV20-1 to TRBJ2-5; the D gene is possibly TRBD1 (6 bases). The CDR3 is 15 amino acids. Germline V CDR1 and CDR2: DFQATT, SNEGSKA (reference sequence). Deletions cut 5 bases from V and 2 bases from J, with 18 bases between. Here the CDR3 reads CSAQRTGWPQETQYF. The CDR3 bases are TGCAGTGCTCAACGAACAGGGTGGCCACAAGAGACCCAGTACTTC.

The chain uses TRBV6-5 and TRBJ1-2; D not resolved. V lost 3 bases and J 3 bases, leaving 8 bases between the germline ends. Per germline, CDR1 MNHEY and CDR2 SVGAGI. This CDR3 has 13 amino acids. The CDR3: CASSYPRYYGYTF. CDR3 nucleotides: TGTGCCAGCAGTTATCCCAGGTACTATGGCTACACCTTC.

This clonotype was picked up many times. The chain has TRBV11-2 and TRBJ1-4, with D perhaps matching TRBD1 (5 bases). The CDR3 extends over 18 amino acids. Looked up from germline, CDR1 is SGHAT and CDR2 is FQNNGV. Trimming took 5 bases from V and 5 from J, leaving 24 bases between them. The CDR3 loop is CASSLYPTEGIRNEKLFF. The CDR3 DNA is TGTGCCAGCAGCCTTTACCCGACAGAGGGGATTCGAAATGAAAAACTGTTTTTT.

This clonotype was seen many times. The rearrangement links TRBV19 to TRBJ2-3; 9 bases map to TRBD2. Trimming took 3 bases from V and 14 from J; bases not matched to a gene: 9. The V gene's germline CDR1 is LNHDA and CDR2 SQIVND (reference sequence). This CDR3 has 13 residues. This CDR3 reads CASSMGTSLAPYF. As DNA, the CDR3 is TGTGCCAGTAGTATGGGGACTAGCCTTGCCCCGTATTTT.

This clonotype was seen repeatedly, ten times or more. The chain carries TRBV7-9 and TRBJ1-1, with D perhaps TRBD1 (5 bases). The CDR3 is 11 amino acids. CDR1 and CDR2 (germline): SEHNR, FQNEAQ (reference sequence). V was pared by 5 bases and J by 8 bases, with 9 bases between. CDR3 nucleotides: TGTGCCAGCAGCAACGCAGGGGAAGCTTTCTTT. Translated: CASSNAGEAFF.

This clonotype was picked up one time. The junction does not match germline at one end; this may be a read error. The gene calls are TRBV20-1 and TRBJ1-2; the D gene is possibly TRBD1 (6 bases). This CDR3 region has 13 residues. Germline V gives CDR1 DFQATT, CDR2 SNEGSKA (reference sequence). DNA for the CDR3: TGCAGTGCTGGAGATCCGGACAGACATGGCTACACTTTC. Amino acids: CSAGDPDRHGYTF.

This clonotype occurred many times. The J gene is TRBJ2-2, the V gene TRBV9; 12 bases map to TRBD2. The CDR3 sequence is 18 residues long. The germline V gene has CDR1 SGDLS and CDR2 YYNGEE. V was clipped by 3 bases and J by 1 base; unmatched bases: 7. The CDR3 loop is CASSETSGGLMNTGELFF. The CDR3 bases are TGTGCCAGCAGCGAGACTAGCGGGGGCCTCATGAACACCGGGGAGCTGTTTTTT.